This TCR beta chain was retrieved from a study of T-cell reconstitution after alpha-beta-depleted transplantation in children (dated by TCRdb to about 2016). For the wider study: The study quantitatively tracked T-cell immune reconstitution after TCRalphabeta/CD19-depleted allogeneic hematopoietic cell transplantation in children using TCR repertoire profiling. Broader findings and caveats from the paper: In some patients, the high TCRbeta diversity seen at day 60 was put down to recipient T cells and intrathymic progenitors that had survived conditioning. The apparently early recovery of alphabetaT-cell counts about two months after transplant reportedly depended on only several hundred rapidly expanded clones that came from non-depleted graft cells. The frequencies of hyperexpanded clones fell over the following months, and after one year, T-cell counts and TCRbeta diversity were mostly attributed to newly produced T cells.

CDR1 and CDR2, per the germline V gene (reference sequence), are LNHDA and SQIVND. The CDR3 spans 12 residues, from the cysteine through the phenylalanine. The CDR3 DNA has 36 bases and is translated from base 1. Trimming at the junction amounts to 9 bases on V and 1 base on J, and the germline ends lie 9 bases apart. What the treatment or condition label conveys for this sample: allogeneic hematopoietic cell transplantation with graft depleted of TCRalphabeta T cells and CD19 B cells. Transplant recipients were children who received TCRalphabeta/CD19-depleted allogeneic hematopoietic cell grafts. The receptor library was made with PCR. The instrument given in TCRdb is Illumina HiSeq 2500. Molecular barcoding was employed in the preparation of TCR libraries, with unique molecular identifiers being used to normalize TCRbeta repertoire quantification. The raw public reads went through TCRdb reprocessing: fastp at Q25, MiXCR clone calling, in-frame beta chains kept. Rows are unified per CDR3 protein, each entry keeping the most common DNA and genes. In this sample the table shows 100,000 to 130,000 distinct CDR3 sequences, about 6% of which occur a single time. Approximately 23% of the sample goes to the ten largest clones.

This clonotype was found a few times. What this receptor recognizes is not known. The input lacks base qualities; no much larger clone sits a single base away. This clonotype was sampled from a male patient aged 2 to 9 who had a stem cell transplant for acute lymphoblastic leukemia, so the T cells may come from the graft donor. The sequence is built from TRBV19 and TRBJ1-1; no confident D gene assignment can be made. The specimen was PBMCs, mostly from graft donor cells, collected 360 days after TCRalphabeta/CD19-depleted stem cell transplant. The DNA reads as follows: TGTGCCAGCAATGTGGGGAACACTGAAGCTTTCTTT. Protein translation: CASNVGNTEAFF.